The rows below give T cell receptor beta chains drawn from one sample of a study of cytomegalovirus exposure and HLA in healthy donors. Repertoires were generated with immunoSEQ multiplex PCR, while TCRdb's copy carries only in-frame clones and drops some. The data include 55,000 to 65,000 clones; the top ten clones carry around 3.6%. The sequenced sample consisted of PBMCs. These TCRs come from a young woman in good health and CMV-seronegative. Both conserved end residues are part of each CDR3. The order of the fields is D gene, V gene, J gene, CDR3 protein, CDR3 DNA. A D gene is named only where the DNA matches it firmly.

d_call: .
v_call: TRBV29-1
j_call: TRBJ1-1
cdr3_aa: CSVGLHGTEAFF
cdr3_nt: TGCAGCGTTGGTCTGCACGGCACTGAAGCTTTCTTT

d_call: .
v_call: TRBV25-1
j_call: TRBJ1-1
cdr3_aa: CASSDGGGWNTEAFF
cdr3_nt: TGTGCCAGCAGTGACGGCGGGGGCTGGAACACTGAAGCTTTCTTT

d_call: .
v_call: TRBV29-1
j_call: TRBJ2-4
cdr3_aa: CSVGGVSGAKNIQYF
cdr3_nt: TGCAGCGTTGGAGGAGTAAGTGGAGCCAAAAACATTCAGTACTTC

d_call: .
v_call: TRBV9
j_call: TRBJ2-1
cdr3_aa: CASTLLYNEQFF
cdr3_nt: TGTGCCAGCACACTTCTCTACAATGAGCAGTTCTTC

d_call: TRBD1
v_call: TRBV2
j_call: TRBJ1-5
cdr3_aa: CASRADRVGNQPQHF
cdr3_nt: TGTGCCAGCAGGGCCGACAGGGTGGGCAATCAGCCCCAGCATTTT

d_call: .
v_call: TRBV6-5
j_call: TRBJ1-1
cdr3_aa: CASSSRGNTEAFF
cdr3_nt: TGTGCCAGCAGTAGCCGGGGGAACACTGAAGCTTTCTTT

d_call: .
v_call: TRBV4-2
j_call: TRBJ1-2
cdr3_aa: CASSQENFGNAGYTF
cdr3_nt: TGTGCCAGCAGCCAAGAGAACTTCGGTAATGCTGGCTACACCTTC

d_call: TRBD1
v_call: TRBV5-1
j_call: TRBJ1-2
cdr3_aa: CASSPRTGGYGYTF
cdr3_nt: TGCGCCAGCAGCCCGCGGACAGGGGGCTATGGCTACACCTTC

d_call: TRBD1
v_call: TRBV30
j_call: TRBJ1-6
cdr3_aa: CAWSRDRAPQNYNSPLHF
cdr3_nt: TGTGCCTGGAGCAGGGACAGGGCACCGCAGAACTATAATTCACCCCTCCACTTT

d_call: .
v_call: TRBV30
j_call: TRBJ2-3
cdr3_aa: CAWSVGLAGAWGGTDTQYF
cdr3_nt: TGTGCCTGGAGTGTCGGTCTAGCAGGGGCCTGGGGAGGCACAGATACGCAGTATTTT

d_call: .
v_call: TRBV6-1
j_call: TRBJ1-2
cdr3_aa: CASSEAGAGGYTF
cdr3_nt: TGTGCCAGCAGTGAAGCGGGGGCGGGTGGCTACACCTTC

d_call: .
v_call: TRBV19
j_call: TRBJ1-2
cdr3_aa: CASISRGGQSYGYTF
cdr3_nt: TGTGCCAGTATCTCCCGGGGTGGACAGAGCTATGGCTACACCTTC

d_call: TRBD1
v_call: TRBV6-5
j_call: TRBJ1-1
cdr3_aa: CASRRQGSNTEAFF
cdr3_nt: TGTGCCAGCAGACGACAGGGGTCCAACACTGAAGCTTTCTTT

d_call: .
v_call: TRBV4-1
j_call: TRBJ1-6
cdr3_aa: CASSQEGDILYNSPLHF
cdr3_nt: TGCGCCAGCAGCCAAGAAGGGGACATACTCTATAATTCACCCCTCCACTTT

d_call: .
v_call: TRBV30
j_call: TRBJ2-1
cdr3_aa: CAWSVLNHEQFF
cdr3_nt: TGTGCCTGGAGTGTACTTAACCATGAGCAGTTCTTC

d_call: .
v_call: TRBV19
j_call: TRBJ1-2
cdr3_aa: CASSMQGTNYGYTF
cdr3_nt: TGTGCCAGTAGTATGCAGGGAACTAACTATGGCTACACCTTC

d_call: .
v_call: TRBV6-6
j_call: TRBJ2-2
cdr3_aa: CASSHGDTGELFF
cdr3_nt: TGTGCCAGCAGTCACGGGGACACCGGGGAGCTGTTTTTT

d_call: TRBD1
v_call: TRBV6-5
j_call: TRBJ2-7
cdr3_aa: CASRPWTGSIHEQYF
cdr3_nt: TGTGCCAGCAGACCCTGGACAGGGAGTATCCACGAGCAGTACTTC

d_call: .
v_call: TRBV5-5
j_call: TRBJ2-5
cdr3_aa: CASSQYQETQYF
cdr3_nt: TGTGCCAGCAGCCAGTACCAAGAGACCCAGTACTTC

d_call: .
v_call: TRBV29-1
j_call: TRBJ1-2
cdr3_aa: CSVARTDYGYTF
cdr3_nt: TGCAGCGTCGCTAGGACAGACTATGGCTACACCTTC

d_call: .
v_call: TRBV5-1
j_call: TRBJ2-5
cdr3_aa: CASSSPGPLETQYF
cdr3_nt: TGCGCCAGCAGCTCACCCGGTCCTCTGGAGACCCAGTACTTC

d_call: .
v_call: TRBV7-8
j_call: TRBJ1-4
cdr3_aa: CASSLGGPGEKLFF
cdr3_nt: TGTGCCAGCAGCTTAGGGGGGCCTGGGGAAAAACTGTTTTTT

d_call: .
v_call: TRBV19
j_call: TRBJ2-3
cdr3_aa: CASSSQKASGTDTQYF
cdr3_nt: TGTGCCAGTAGTAGCCAAAAGGCCAGCGGAACAGATACGCAGTATTTT

d_call: .
v_call: TRBV6-5
j_call: TRBJ2-5
cdr3_aa: CASHSSGTFQETQYF
cdr3_nt: TGTGCCAGCCACTCATCCGGGACATTCCAAGAGACCCAGTACTTC

d_call: .
v_call: TRBV5-8
j_call: TRBJ2-7
cdr3_aa: CASSPTGPRGSEQYF
cdr3_nt: TGTGCCAGCAGTCCCACCGGGCCCCGGGGGAGCGAGCAGTACTTC

d_call: TRBD2
v_call: TRBV30
j_call: TRBJ2-1
cdr3_aa: CAWSGLAGQAGEQFF
cdr3_nt: TGTGCCTGGAGTGGCCTAGCGGGGCAGGCGGGTGAGCAGTTCTTC

d_call: TRBD1
v_call: TRBV15
j_call: TRBJ1-5
cdr3_aa: CATSRPSGTGNQPQHF
cdr3_nt: TGTGCCACCAGCAGGCCCTCGGGGACAGGCAATCAGCCCCAGCATTTT

d_call: TRBD1
v_call: TRBV28
j_call: TRBJ2-7
cdr3_aa: CASRIGTAYEQYF
cdr3_nt: TGTGCCAGCAGAATCGGGACAGCCTACGAGCAGTACTTC

d_call: .
v_call: TRBV6-5
j_call: TRBJ1-3
cdr3_aa: CASSYSQGPGNTIYF
cdr3_nt: TGTGCCAGCAGTTACTCCCAGGGGCCGGGAAACACCATATATTTT

d_call: .
v_call: TRBV5-4
j_call: TRBJ1-2
cdr3_aa: CASHADYGYTF
cdr3_nt: TGTGCCAGCCACGCAGACTATGGCTACACCTTC

d_call: .
v_call: TRBV9
j_call: TRBJ1-2
cdr3_aa: CASSAENYYGYTF
cdr3_nt: TGTGCCAGCAGCGCCGAAAACTACTATGGCTACACCTTC

d_call: TRBD1
v_call: TRBV30
j_call: TRBJ1-1
cdr3_aa: CAWGQGAPEAFF
cdr3_nt: TGTGCCTGGGGACAGGGGGCCCCTGAAGCTTTCTTT

d_call: .
v_call: TRBV14
j_call: TRBJ1-2
cdr3_aa: CASSQYLQGNFFYGYTF
cdr3_nt: TGTGCCAGCAGCCAATACCTTCAGGGGAACTTCTTCTATGGCTACACCTTC

d_call: .
v_call: TRBV6-1
j_call: TRBJ1-1
cdr3_aa: CASTWTSNTEAFF
cdr3_nt: TGTGCCAGCACCTGGACATCGAACACTGAAGCTTTCTTT

d_call: .
v_call: TRBV4-1
j_call: TRBJ1-1
cdr3_aa: CASSHPMAEAFF
cdr3_nt: TGCGCCAGCAGCCACCCTATGGCTGAAGCTTTCTTT

d_call: TRBD1
v_call: TRBV29-1
j_call: TRBJ1-2
cdr3_aa: CSVDREDGYTF
cdr3_nt: TGCAGCGTCGACAGGGAAGATGGCTACACCTTC

d_call: .
v_call: TRBV5-6
j_call: TRBJ1-1
cdr3_aa: CASSLVQLNTEAFF
cdr3_nt: TGTGCCAGCAGCTTGGTTCAGTTGAACACTGAAGCTTTCTTT

d_call: .
v_call: TRBV18
j_call: TRBJ1-5
cdr3_aa: CASSPVGGANNQPQHF
cdr3_nt: TGTGCCAGCTCACCGGTCGGGGGGGCCAACAATCAGCCCCAGCATTTT

d_call: .
v_call: TRBV19
j_call: TRBJ1-5
cdr3_aa: CASSRIWGQGNQPQHF
cdr3_nt: TGTGCCAGTAGTAGGATTTGGGGGCAGGGTAATCAGCCCCAGCATTTT

d_call: .
v_call: TRBV7-9
j_call: TRBJ2-7
cdr3_aa: CASSRDFREYEQYF
cdr3_nt: TGTGCCAGCAGCCGGGACTTTAGGGAGTACGAGCAGTACTTC

d_call: .
v_call: TRBV30
j_call: TRBJ2-7
cdr3_aa: CAWRGGGARGYYEQYF
cdr3_nt: TGTGCCTGGAGGGGCGGTGGAGCTCGAGGGTACTACGAGCAGTACTTC

d_call: .
v_call: TRBV4-1
j_call: TRBJ1-2
cdr3_aa: CASSPGTGPLVYGYTF
cdr3_nt: TGCGCCAGCAGCCCCGGAACAGGACCCCTAGTCTATGGCTACACCTTC

d_call: .
v_call: TRBV15
j_call: TRBJ2-7
cdr3_aa: CATSAEDSTYEQYF
cdr3_nt: TGTGCCACCAGCGCTGAGGATTCTACCTACGAGCAGTACTTC

d_call: TRBD2
v_call: TRBV25-1
j_call: TRBJ2-1
cdr3_aa: CASSSMGTSGSHYNEQFF
cdr3_nt: TGTGCCAGCAGTTCCATGGGGACTAGCGGGAGCCATTACAATGAGCAGTTCTTC

d_call: TRBD1
v_call: TRBV6-5
j_call: TRBJ2-7
cdr3_aa: CASRTGIGTVQYF
cdr3_nt: TGTGCCAGCAGGACAGGGATCGGTACCGTGCAGTACTTC

d_call: TRBD1
v_call: TRBV27
j_call: TRBJ1-3
cdr3_aa: CASRPTGGVTGNTIYF
cdr3_nt: TGTGCCAGCAGACCTACAGGGGGCGTAACTGGAAACACCATATATTTT

d_call: .
v_call: TRBV28
j_call: TRBJ2-5
cdr3_aa: CASTRGAETQYF
cdr3_nt: TGTGCCAGCACCCGAGGAGCAGAGACCCAGTACTTC

d_call: .
v_call: TRBV6-1
j_call: TRBJ1-1
cdr3_aa: CASRGGSTANTEAFF
cdr3_nt: TGTGCCAGCAGGGGGGGATCTACGGCGAACACTGAAGCTTTCTTT

d_call: .
v_call: TRBV6-5
j_call: TRBJ2-7
cdr3_aa: CASSRRGEQYF
cdr3_nt: TGTGCCAGCAGTCGCCGGGGCGAGCAGTACTTC

d_call: TRBD2
v_call: TRBV19
j_call: TRBJ2-1
cdr3_aa: CASSIGGNLTSGRRAYNEQFF
cdr3_nt: TGTGCCAGTAGTATAGGGGGAAACCTGACTAGCGGGAGAAGAGCCTACAATGAGCAGTTCTTC

d_call: TRBD1
v_call: TRBV29-1
j_call: TRBJ2-5
cdr3_aa: CSVGGQTLGTQYF
cdr3_nt: TGCAGCGTTGGGGGACAGACCTTAGGGACCCAGTACTTC

d_call: .
v_call: TRBV25-1
j_call: TRBJ1-2
cdr3_aa: CASSEWVGDYGYTF
cdr3_nt: TGTGCCAGCAGTGAATGGGTAGGAGACTATGGCTACACCTTC

d_call: .
v_call: TRBV6-1
j_call: TRBJ1-4
cdr3_aa: CASSDREANEKLFF
cdr3_nt: TGTGCCAGCAGTGACAGGGAGGCTAATGAAAAACTGTTTTTT

d_call: .
v_call: TRBV4-1
j_call: TRBJ1-4
cdr3_aa: CASSPQGRGDEKLFF
cdr3_nt: TGCGCCAGCAGCCCACAGGGACGAGGCGATGAAAAACTGTTTTTT

d_call: .
v_call: TRBV19
j_call: TRBJ2-2
cdr3_aa: CATRGRGTNTGELFF
cdr3_nt: TGTGCCACCCGAGGACGGGGAACGAACACCGGGGAGCTGTTTTTT

d_call: .
v_call: TRBV6-1
j_call: TRBJ1-1
cdr3_aa: CASSGRGNTEAFF
cdr3_nt: TGTGCCAGCAGTGGACGCGGGAACACTGAAGCTTTCTTT

d_call: .
v_call: TRBV5-1
j_call: TRBJ1-1
cdr3_aa: CASTTQGGNTEAFF
cdr3_nt: TGCGCCAGCACCACCCAGGGTGGGAACACTGAAGCTTTCTTT

d_call: .
v_call: TRBV9
j_call: TRBJ1-2
cdr3_aa: CASSNLGGLLYGYTF
cdr3_nt: TGTGCCAGCAGCAATCTGGGGGGTTTGCTCTATGGCTACACCTTC

d_call: TRBD1
v_call: TRBV7-9
j_call: TRBJ2-7
cdr3_aa: CASSPMTGAVYEQYF
cdr3_nt: TGTGCCAGCAGCCCGATGACAGGGGCGGTCTACGAGCAGTACTTC

d_call: TRBD1
v_call: TRBV9
j_call: TRBJ1-6
cdr3_aa: CASSLQGISNSPLHF
cdr3_nt: TGTGCCAGCAGCCTACAGGGGATAAGCAATTCACCCCTCCACTTT